The clone carrying this T cell receptor (beta chain) has a handful of counts. Its specificity is unknown. CDR1 and CDR2 from the germline V gene are MNHEY and SVGAGI. The trim removed 0 bases at V and 0 bases at J, leaving 2 bases unmatched. The CDR3 runs 15 residues. The sample belongs to a study of T-cell memory formation after mild COVID-19. Findings and limits, study-wide: Among contracting clones, CD4+ were mainly CM/EM and CD8+ enriched in EMRA.

From the 5' RACE reads, TCRdb called clonotypes with MiXCR, one entry per CDR3 protein. The table includes 190,000 or so distinct CDR3 sequences, 27% detected once. This chain links TRBV6-5 with TRBJ2-7, with TRBD1 matching over 7 bases. The sequence came from an adult woman who had mild COVID-19 (a few samples of this study predate the infection). Cell type and time point are not known. Material for sequencing was PBMCs or a T cell subset sorted from them (not recorded which). The CDR3 DNA follows: TGTGCCAGCAGTTACTCGGGACAGCCCTCCTACGAGCAGTACTTC. It is translated as CASSYSGQPSYEQYF.